Listed below are T cell receptor beta chains from one sample, sequenced in a study of T cell responses to AZD1222 COVID-19 vaccine. Only in-frame clones appear in the TCRdb table, and some are missing; sequencing was by immunoSEQ multiplex PCR. The table records approximately 67,000 clones, 86% of them present only once. The source was peripheral blood, collected on day 0 of AZD1222 vaccination. These receptors were collected from an adult in good health. Both conserved end residues are part of each CDR3. Each record gives: D gene, J gene, V gene, clone size, CDR3 DNA, CDR3 protein. D genes are given only for firm matches. Some rows have no size entry. The others give once, few or many, or a class for an expanded clone.

d_call: TRBD2
j_call: TRBJ2-3
v_call: TRBV29-1
clone_size: NA
cdr3_nt: TGCAGCGTTGAAGGGGGGCGGGAGGGCAGCACAGATACGCAGTATTTT
cdr3_aa: CSVEGGREGSTDTQYF

d_call: TRBD1
j_call: TRBJ1-2
v_call: TRBV30
clone_size: NA
cdr3_nt: TGTGCCTGGAGTGACTACACGGACAGGAACTATGGCTACACCTTC
cdr3_aa: CAWSDYTDRNYGYTF

d_call: NA
j_call: TRBJ2-7
v_call: TRBV28
clone_size: NA
cdr3_nt: TGTGCCAGCAGTTTCACATTCTACGAGCAGTACTTC
cdr3_aa: CASSFTFYEQYF

d_call: NA
j_call: TRBJ2-2
v_call: TRBV4-2
clone_size: NA
cdr3_nt: TGTGCCAGCAGCCGGGGCGATGCGAACACCGGGGAGCTGTTTTTT
cdr3_aa: CASSRGDANTGELFF

d_call: NA
j_call: TRBJ2-2
v_call: TRBV4-1
clone_size: NA
cdr3_nt: TGCGCCAGCAGCTCTCTGGGGCTAGCCGACACCGGGGAGCTGTTTTTT
cdr3_aa: CASSSLGLADTGELFF

d_call: NA
j_call: TRBJ1-4
v_call: TRBV28
clone_size: NA
cdr3_nt: TGTGCCACGGGGGCTCCCGGGGAATGGGAAAAACTGTTTTTT
cdr3_aa: CATGAPGEWEKLFF

d_call: NA
j_call: TRBJ1-1
v_call: TRBV29-1
clone_size: NA
cdr3_nt: TGCAGCGTTGGGTCAGACAAGAACACTGAAGCTTTCTTT
cdr3_aa: CSVGSDKNTEAFF

d_call: NA
j_call: TRBJ1-1
v_call: TRBV11-2
clone_size: once
cdr3_nt: TGTGCCAGCAGCTACCTCTCCCCTAGGCGGATGAACACTGAAGCTTTCTTT
cdr3_aa: CASSYLSPRRMNTEAFF

d_call: TRBD1
j_call: TRBJ2-5
v_call: TRBV9
clone_size: NA
cdr3_nt: TGTGCCAGCAGCGTAGGAAGAGGGGGACAGGCTTATGTGGAGACCCAGTACTTC
cdr3_aa: CASSVGRGGQAYVETQYF

d_call: NA
j_call: TRBJ1-1
v_call: TRBV2
clone_size: NA
cdr3_nt: TGTGCCAGCAGTGACTTCGAGCAGAACACTGAAGCTTTCTTT
cdr3_aa: CASSDFEQNTEAFF

d_call: NA
j_call: TRBJ2-7
v_call: TRBV19
clone_size: NA
cdr3_nt: TGTGCCAGTAGCCGACCGGACTCCTTCTACGAGCAGTACTTC
cdr3_aa: CASSRPDSFYEQYF

d_call: NA
j_call: TRBJ1-5
v_call: TRBV28
clone_size: NA
cdr3_nt: TGTGCCAGCAGAAACGGGTATGGGAGCAATCAGCCCCAGCATTTT
cdr3_aa: CASRNGYGSNQPQHF

d_call: NA
j_call: TRBJ2-3
v_call: TRBV5-4
clone_size: NA
cdr3_nt: TGTGCCAGCAGCTTTTTTTTAGGGGGGGCAACAGATACGCAGTATTTT
cdr3_aa: CASSFFLGGATDTQYF

d_call: NA
j_call: TRBJ1-2
v_call: TRBV29-1
clone_size: few
cdr3_nt: TGCAGCGTTGAGGGGCGGGAGGCACTAGGCAACTATGGCTACACCTTC
cdr3_aa: CSVEGREALGNYGYTF

d_call: NA
j_call: TRBJ2-7
v_call: TRBV19
clone_size: NA
cdr3_nt: TGTGCCAGTAGCCAGATAGGGACGGCTGGGGACGAGCAGTACTTC
cdr3_aa: CASSQIGTAGDEQYF

d_call: NA
j_call: TRBJ2-5
v_call: TRBV20-1
clone_size: NA
cdr3_nt: TGCAGTGCTAGTGCACCAGGTGAAGAGACCCAGTACTTC
cdr3_aa: CSASAPGEETQYF

d_call: TRBD1
j_call: TRBJ1-6
v_call: TRBV5-8
clone_size: NA
cdr3_nt: TGTGCCAGCAGCTTGGTACTACGACAGGGAGGATATAATTCACCCCTCCACTTT
cdr3_aa: CASSLVLRQGGYNSPLHF

d_call: NA
j_call: TRBJ2-2
v_call: TRBV18
clone_size: NA
cdr3_nt: TGTGCCAGCTCACCAAAAGGGAGCGGGGAGCTGTTTTTT
cdr3_aa: CASSPKGSGELFF

d_call: TRBD2
j_call: TRBJ2-7
v_call: TRBV5-8
clone_size: NA
cdr3_nt: TGTGCCAGCAGCCCCGGGACTAGCGGGAGAAGGTACGAGCAGTACTTC
cdr3_aa: CASSPGTSGRRYEQYF

d_call: NA
j_call: TRBJ2-2
v_call: TRBV25-1
clone_size: NA
cdr3_nt: TGTGCCAGCAGTGAAAACTCAGGGAGCGGGGAGCTGTTTTTT
cdr3_aa: CASSENSGSGELFF